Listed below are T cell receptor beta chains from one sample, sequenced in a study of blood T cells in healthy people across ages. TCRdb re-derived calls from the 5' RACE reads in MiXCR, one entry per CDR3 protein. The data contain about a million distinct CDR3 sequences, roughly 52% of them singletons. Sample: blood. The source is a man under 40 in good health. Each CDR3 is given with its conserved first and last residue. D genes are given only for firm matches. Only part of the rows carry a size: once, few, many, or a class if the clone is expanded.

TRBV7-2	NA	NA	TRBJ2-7	CASSLKDEQYF	TGTGCCAGCAGCTTAAAGGACGAGCAGTACTTC
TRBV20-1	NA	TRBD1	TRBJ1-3	CSAGQGAGNTIYF	TGCAGTGCTGGACAGGGGGCTGGAAACACCATATATTTT
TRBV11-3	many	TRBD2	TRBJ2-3	CASSLDSAGGTDTQYF	TGTGCCAGCAGCTTAGACTCGGCGGGGGGCACAGATACGCAGTATTTT
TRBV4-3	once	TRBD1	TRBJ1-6	CASSQAGTGDYSPLHF	TGCGCCAGCAGCCAAGCGGGGACAGGGGACTATTCACCCCTCCACTTT
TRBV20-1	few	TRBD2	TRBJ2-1	CSASNLSGDNEQFF	TGCAGTGCTAGTAACCTTAGCGGGGACAATGAGCAGTTCTTC
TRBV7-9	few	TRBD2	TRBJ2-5	CASSPASGRVIIETQYF	TGTGCCAGCAGCCCCGCCTCCGGGAGGGTTATAATCGAGACCCAGTACTTC
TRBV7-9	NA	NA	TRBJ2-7	CASSSPPSDYEQYF	TGTGCCAGCAGCTCGCCTCCTAGCGACTACGAGCAGTACTTC
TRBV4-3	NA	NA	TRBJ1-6	CASSHGGNSPLHF	TGCGCCAGCAGCCATGGTGGTAATTCACCCCTCCACTTT
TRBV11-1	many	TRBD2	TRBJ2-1	CASSFLRGGIRNEQFF	TGTGCCAGCAGCTTCTTGCGGGGGGGCATCCGCAATGAGCAGTTCTTC
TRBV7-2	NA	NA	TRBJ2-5	CASSYRTVGKETQYF	TGTGCCAGCAGCTACCGGACCGTCGGTAAAGAGACCCAGTACTTC
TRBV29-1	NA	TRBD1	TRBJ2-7	CSVEGDSTGASYEQYF	TGCAGCGTTGAGGGGGACAGTACAGGAGCCTCCTACGAGCAGTACTTC
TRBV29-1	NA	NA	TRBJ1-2	CSAQFSRPDGYTF	TGCAGCGCCCAATTTAGCAGGCCCGATGGCTACACCTTC
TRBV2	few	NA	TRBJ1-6	CASSVEQGVGNSPLHF	TGTGCCAGCAGTGTGGAACAGGGAGTGGGAAATTCACCCCTCCACTTT
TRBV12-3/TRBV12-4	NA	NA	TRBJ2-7	CASSLAQGLMIPYEQYF	TGTGCCAGCAGTCTGGCGCAGGGCCTAATGATCCCCTACGAGCAGTACTTC
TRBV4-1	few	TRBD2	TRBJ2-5	CASSQVRLAEQETQYF	TGCGCCAGCAGCCAAGTCCGACTAGCGGAACAAGAGACCCAGTACTTC
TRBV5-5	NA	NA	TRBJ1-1	CASRRDTEAFF	TGTGCCAGCAGGCGCGACACTGAAGCTTTCTTT
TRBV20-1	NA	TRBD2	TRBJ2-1	CSARDPLAGKSEQFF	TGCAGTGCTAGAGATCCACTAGCGGGCAAGAGTGAGCAGTTCTTC